The 18 T cell receptor beta chains reported below all come from one sample, sequenced in a study of blood T cell repertoires in COVID-19 (dated by TCRdb to about 2020). Library creation used the immunoSEQ multiplex PCR assay. TCRdb stores this immuneACCESS table with in-frame sequences only. Part of the clones is absent; in the studies checked, under half of the shortfall reflects unresolved V genes, and no reason is known for the rest. The sample profile shows roughly 340,000 clones; approximately 89% of them were found once. The top ten hold roughly 1.9% of the sample. Material: PBMCs or T cells enriched from blood (not recorded which). The receptors derive from a man aged 35-49 years in a cohort exposed to, infected with or recovered from COVID-19 (not recorded which).

The chain employs TRBV11-2 and TRBJ1-2; 10 bases map to TRBD1. V dropped 0 bases and J dropped 6; count of bases not matched to a gene: 1. The CDR3 totals 14 residues. The germline V gene has CDR1 SGHAT and CDR2 FQNNGV. The CDR3 sequence is CASSLDGTGDGYTF. The CDR3 DNA sequence: TGTGCCAGCAGCTTAGACGGGACAGGGGATGGCTACACCTTC.

The V and J genes are TRBV5-1 and TRBJ1-1; D unclear. Trimming pared 5 bases from V and 5 bases from J, leaving 13 bases between. The germline V gene encodes CDR1 SGHRS and CDR2 YFSETQ. This CDR3 has 13 amino acids. The CDR3 nucleotides are TGCGCCAGCAGTGCGGCCCAACGGACTGAAGCTTTCTTT. Protein product: CASSAAQRTEAFF.

The V and J genes are TRBV18 and TRBJ2-7, with D possibly matching TRBD2 (6 bases). The CDR3 covers 16 residues. Trimming removed 0 bases from V and 5 bases from J, with 17 bases in between. CDR1 and CDR2 from the germline V gene are KGHSH and LQKENI. DNA for the CDR3: TGTGCCAGCTCACCACCAAGTGGGGGGAGAGGAAACGAGCAGTACTTC. Translation: CASSPPSGGRGNEQYF.

The V gene is TRBV3-1 (or the pseudogene TRBV3-2), the J gene TRBJ2-3; D ambiguous. Germline V gene sequence: CDR1 LGHDT, CDR2 YNNKEL (reference sequence). Trimming took 4 bases from V and 1 from J, leaving 9 bases between them. The CDR3 is 14 residues long. CDR3 in amino acids: CASSPFIGTDTQYF. Written as DNA, the CDR3 is TGTGCCAGCAGCCCCTTTATAGGCACAGATACGCAGTATTTT.

This rearrangement joins TRBV9 to TRBJ1-1, with 7 nucleotides matching TRBD1. From germline, CDR1 is SGDLS and CDR2 YYNGEE. The CDR3 runs 16 residues. Trimming removed 4 bases from V and 2 bases from J; junction bases left unmatched: 11. The CDR3 DNA follows: TGTGCCAGCAGCCCCCGGGGACAGTCAATTAACACTGAAGCTTTCTTT. Its translation: CASSPRGQSINTEAFF.

This chain links TRBV27 with TRBJ1-1, with 7 bases that match TRBD1. CDR1 and CDR2 (germline): MNHEY, SMNVEV (reference sequence). There are 14 residues in the CDR3. V shed 9 bases, J shed 2 bases, and the junction held 9 bases outside the gene matches. This chain's CDR3 is CARGGQKNNTEAFF. The CDR3 nucleotides read TGTGCCAGGGGGGGACAGAAAAATAACACTGAAGCTTTCTTT.

The rearrangement uses TRBV20-1 and TRBJ2-5, with D perhaps TRBD2 (6 bases). V dropped 3 bases and J dropped 5 bases, with 13 bases sitting between them. The germline gives CDR1 DFQATT, CDR2 SNEGSKA (reference sequence). CDR3 length: 13 amino acids. The CDR3 sequence: CSASSGDRETQYF. The CDR3, as DNA: TGCAGTGCTAGTTCGGGGGATCGGGAGACCCAGTACTTC.

The V gene is TRBV28, the J gene TRBJ1-2, with a weak D call TRBD1 (5 bases). The CDR3 sequence is 14 residues long. Per germline, CDR1 MDHEN and CDR2 SYDVKM. V was cut by 3 bases and J by 7 bases, with 15 bases left in between. CDR3 sequence (DNA): TGTGCCAGCAGTTTGGCCGGGGGAAGAGGTGGCTACACCTTC. It specifies CASSLAGGRGGYTF.

J is TRBJ1-2 and V is TRBV10-3; possibly TRBD1 for D (5 bases). CDR1 and CDR2 (germline): ENHRY, SYGVKD. This CDR3 is built from 15 residues. V was trimmed by 0 bases and J by 3 bases, leaving 11 bases between them. The CDR3 coding sequence is TGTGCCATCAGTGAGTCGATCAGGGTGGACTATGGCTACACCTTC. Residues: CAISESIRVDYGYTF.

The rearrangement joins TRBV18 to TRBJ1-1; D remains unclear. The CDR3 spans 13 residues. The ends were cut back, 5 bases at V and 0 bases at J, with 7 bases in the middle. From germline, CDR1 is KGHSH and CDR2 LQKENI. This CDR3 is CASSFDLNTEAFF. The CDR3 nucleotides read TGTGCCAGCTCATTCGACTTGAACACTGAAGCTTTCTTT.

The V call is TRBV6-5, the J call TRBJ1-1; D is undetermined. Deletions cut 3 bases from V and 1 base from J, with 6 bases between. The CDR3 covers 13 residues. Per the germline V gene, CDR1 is MNHEY and CDR2 is SVGAGI. CDR3 DNA: TGTGCCAGCAGTTATAGCCGGAACACTGAAGCTTTCTTT. Translation gives CASSYSRNTEAFF.

The rearrangement links TRBV9 to TRBJ2-2; TRBD2 matches at 8 bases. Trimming cost V 6 bases and J 2 bases; bases outside gene matches: 6. This CDR3 is built from 15 residues. Germline CDR1 reads SGDLS; CDR2 reads YYNGEE. The CDR3 coding sequence is TGTGCCAGCACCTTCAGCGGGAGAAACACCGGGGAGCTGTTTTTT. Protein: CASTFSGRNTGELFF.

To note about this clone: Different DNA sequences within this sample yield the same CDR3. The CDR3 region is CASSPGQGYNEQFF. The CDR3 DNA reads as TGCGCCAGCAGTCCGGGACAGGGATACAATGAGCAGTTCTTC. The chain links TRBV5-1 to TRBJ2-1; 9 bases fit TRBD1. The length of the CDR3 is 14 residues. CDR1 and CDR2 from the germline V gene are SGHRS and YFSETQ. The J segment lost 4 bases and the V segment lost 5 bases, leaving 4 bases of the junction unmatched.

Only one count was recorded for this clone. CDR3 DNA sequence: TGTGCCAGTAGTATTACTCGTGACACTGAAGCTTTCTTT. Translation gives CASSITRDTEAFF. The chain has TRBV19 and TRBJ1-1; D gene uncertain. This CDR3 region has 13 residues. Trimming stripped 3 bases from V and 3 bases from J, with 8 bases between. The germline gives CDR1 LNHDA, CDR2 SQIVND (reference sequence).

This chain links TRBV29-1 with TRBJ2-2; D is perhaps TRBD1 (6 bases). CDR3 size: 13 residues. Germline V gene sequence: CDR1 SQVTM, CDR2 ANQGSEA. Trimming took 4 bases from V and 2 from J, leaving 8 bases between them. The CDR3 loop reads CSVAQGNTGELFF. CDR3 coding DNA: TGCAGCGTTGCACAGGGAAACACCGGGGAGCTGTTTTTT.

The J gene is TRBJ1-4, the V gene TRBV30; the match to TRBD1 covers 8 bases. J lost 7 bases, V lost 3 bases, and 7 bases had no gene match. CDR3 length: 14 residues. CDR1 GTSNPN and CDR2 SVGIG come from the germline V gene (reference sequence). The CDR3 protein is CAWRLTGGGEKLFF. CDR3 DNA sequence: TGTGCCTGGAGGCTCACAGGGGGGGGTGAAAAACTGTTTTTT.

DNA for the CDR3: TGTGCCAGCAGTTACTCATTAGGGGTTCTTGGCTACACCTTC. This translates into CASSYSLGVLGYTF. J is TRBJ1-2 and V is TRBV6-5, with D perhaps TRBD1 (5 bases). Trimming pared 0 bases from V and 7 bases from J, leaving 12 bases between. CDR1 and CDR2 from the germline V gene are MNHEY and SVGAGI. The length of the CDR3 is 14 residues.

The gene calls are TRBV5-1 and TRBJ2-2, with D hard to call. Trimming left V 0 bases short and J 2 bases short, with 8 bases between. CDR3 size: 15 residues. The germline V gene has CDR1 SGHRS and CDR2 YFSETQ. The CDR3 DNA reads TGCGCCAGCAGCTTGGCAGTGGTAAACACCGGGGAGCTGTTTTTT. The encoded protein is CASSLAVVNTGELFF.